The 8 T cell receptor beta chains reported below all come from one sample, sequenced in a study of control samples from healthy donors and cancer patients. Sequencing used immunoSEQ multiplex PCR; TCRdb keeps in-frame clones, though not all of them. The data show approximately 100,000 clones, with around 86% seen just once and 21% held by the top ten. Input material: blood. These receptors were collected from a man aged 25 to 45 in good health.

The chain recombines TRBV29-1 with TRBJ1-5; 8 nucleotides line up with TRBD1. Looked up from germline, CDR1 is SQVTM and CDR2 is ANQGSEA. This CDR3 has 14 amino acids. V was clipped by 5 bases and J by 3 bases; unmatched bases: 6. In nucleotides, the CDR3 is TGCAGCGTTTCTCAGGGGGCGTACAATCAGCCCCAGCATTTT. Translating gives CSVSQGAYNQPQHF.

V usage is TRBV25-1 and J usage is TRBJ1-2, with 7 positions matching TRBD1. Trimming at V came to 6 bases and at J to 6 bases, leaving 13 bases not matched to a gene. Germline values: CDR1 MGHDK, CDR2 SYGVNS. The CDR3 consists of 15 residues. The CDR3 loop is CASRPNIGQVDGYTF. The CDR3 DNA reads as TGTGCCAGCAGACCGAACATTGGACAGGTGGATGGCTACACCTTC.

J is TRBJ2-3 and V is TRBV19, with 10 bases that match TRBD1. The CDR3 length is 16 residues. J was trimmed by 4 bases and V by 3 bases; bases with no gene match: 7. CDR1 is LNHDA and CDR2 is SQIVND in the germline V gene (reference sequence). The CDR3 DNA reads TGTGCCAGTAGTATCCCCCGGACAGGGGGAGCAGATACGCAGTATTTT. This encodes CASSIPRTGGADTQYF.

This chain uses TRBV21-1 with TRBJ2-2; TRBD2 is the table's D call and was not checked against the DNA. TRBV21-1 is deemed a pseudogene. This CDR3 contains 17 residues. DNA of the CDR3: TGTGCCAGCAGCAAAGCGCTCCAGCGGGGGGGCACCGGGGAGCTGTTTTTT. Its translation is CASSKALQRGGTGELFF.

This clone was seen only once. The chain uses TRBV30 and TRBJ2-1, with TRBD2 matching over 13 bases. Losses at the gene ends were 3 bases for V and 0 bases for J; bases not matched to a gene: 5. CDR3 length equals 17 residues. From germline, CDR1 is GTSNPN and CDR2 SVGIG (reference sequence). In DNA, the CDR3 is TGTGCCTGGAGCCAACTAGCGGGGGGGGTCTCCTACAATGAGCAGTTCTTC. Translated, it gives CAWSQLAGGVSYNEQFF.

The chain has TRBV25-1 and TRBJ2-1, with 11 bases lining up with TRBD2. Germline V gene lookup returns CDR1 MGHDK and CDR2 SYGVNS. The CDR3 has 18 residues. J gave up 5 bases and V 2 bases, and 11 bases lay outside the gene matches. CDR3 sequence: CASSERMTSGTVHNEQFF. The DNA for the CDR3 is TGTGCCAGCAGTGAACGTATGACTAGCGGGACGGTACACAATGAGCAGTTCTTC.

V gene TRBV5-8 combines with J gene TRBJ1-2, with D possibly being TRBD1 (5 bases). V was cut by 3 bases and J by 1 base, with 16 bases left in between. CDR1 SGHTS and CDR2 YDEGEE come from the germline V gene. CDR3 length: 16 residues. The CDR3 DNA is TGTGCCAGCAGCTCGACCAGTCGGGGGGTTAACTATGGCTACACCTTC. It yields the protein CASSSTSRGVNYGYTF. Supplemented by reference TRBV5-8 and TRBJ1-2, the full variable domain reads EAGVTQSPTHLIKTRGQQATLRCSPISGHTSVYWYQQALGLGLQFLLWYDEGEERNRGNFPPRFSGRQFPNYSSELNVNALELEDSALYLCASSSTSRGVNYGYTFGSGTRLTVV.

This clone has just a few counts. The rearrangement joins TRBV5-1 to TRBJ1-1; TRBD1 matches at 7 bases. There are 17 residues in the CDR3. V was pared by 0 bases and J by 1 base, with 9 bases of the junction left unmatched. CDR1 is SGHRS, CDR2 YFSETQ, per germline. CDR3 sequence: CASSLGPRQGGNTEAFF. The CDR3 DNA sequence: TGCGCCAGCAGCTTGGGTCCCCGACAGGGTGGGAACACTGAAGCTTTCTTT.